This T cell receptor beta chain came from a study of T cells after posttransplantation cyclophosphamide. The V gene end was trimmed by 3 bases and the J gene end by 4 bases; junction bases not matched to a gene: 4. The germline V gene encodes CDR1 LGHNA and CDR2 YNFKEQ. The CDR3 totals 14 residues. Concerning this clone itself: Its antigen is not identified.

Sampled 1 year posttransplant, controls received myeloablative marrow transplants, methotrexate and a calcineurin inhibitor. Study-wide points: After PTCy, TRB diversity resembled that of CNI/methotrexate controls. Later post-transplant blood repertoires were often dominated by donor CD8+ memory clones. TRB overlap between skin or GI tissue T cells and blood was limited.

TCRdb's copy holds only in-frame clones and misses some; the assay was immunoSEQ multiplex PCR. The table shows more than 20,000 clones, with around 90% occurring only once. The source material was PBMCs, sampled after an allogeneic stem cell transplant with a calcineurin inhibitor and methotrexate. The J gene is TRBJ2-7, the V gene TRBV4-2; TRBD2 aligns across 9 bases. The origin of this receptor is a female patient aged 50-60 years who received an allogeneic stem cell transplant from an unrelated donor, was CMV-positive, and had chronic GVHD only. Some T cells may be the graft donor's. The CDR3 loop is CASSQGLAEYEQYF. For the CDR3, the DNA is TGTGCCAGCAGCCAGGGACTAGCAGAATACGAGCAGTACTTC.